Shown below are 32 T cell receptor beta chains from a single sample sequenced in a study of T-cell memory formation after mild COVID-19. TCRdb called the 5' RACE reads again in MiXCR, with one record for every CDR3 protein. Found here are about 450,000 distinct CDR3 sequences, about a quarter of them singletons; the top ten hold 10% to 15%. The material sequenced was PBMCs or a T cell subset sorted from them (not recorded which). Receptors were obtained from an adult woman who had mild COVID-19 (a few samples of this study predate the infection). Cell type and time point are not known.

This clonotype has only a few counts. The CDR3 loop is CASSLVVAGGTDTQYF. DNA for the CDR3: TGCGCCAGCAGCTTGGTAGTAGCGGGCGGCACAGATACGCAGTATTTT. V gene TRBV5-1 combines with J gene TRBJ2-3, with 7 bases aligning to TRBD2. The CDR3 length is 16 residues. The J segment lost 1 base and the V segment lost 0 bases, leaving 5 bases of the junction unmatched. Per the germline V gene, CDR1 is SGHRS and CDR2 is YFSETQ. The complete variable domain, with remaining parts taken from reference TRBV5-1 and TRBJ2-3, reads KAGVTQTPRYLIKTRGQQVTLSCSPISGHRSVSWYQQTPGQGLQFLFEYFSETQRNKGNFPGRFSGRQFSNSRSEMNVSTLELGDSALYLCASSLVVAGGTDTQYFGPGTRLTVL.

The rearrangement uses TRBV24-1 and TRBJ2-5; TRBD1 aligns across 10 bases. The germline V gene has CDR1 KGHDR and CDR2 SFDVKD. J gave up 4 bases and V 5 bases, and 3 bases lay outside the gene matches. The CDR3 covers 14 residues. The CDR3 region has the DNA TGTGCCACCAGTGTAGGACAGGGGGGAGAGACCCAGTACTTC. It codes for CATSVGQGGETQYF.

The chain is built from TRBV2 and TRBJ2-5; no clear D gene. Germline V lookup: CDR1 SNHLY, CDR2 FYNNEI. The length of the CDR3 is 12 residues. Trimming stripped 5 bases from V and 5 bases from J, with 9 bases between. The CDR3 reads CASSTEPETQYF. In DNA, the CDR3 is TGTGCCAGCAGTACAGAACCGGAGACCCAGTACTTC.

The chain uses TRBV6-1 and TRBJ2-4; 7 positions match TRBD2. The germline V gene encodes CDR1 MNHNS and CDR2 SASEGT. The CDR3 runs to 16 residues. V shed 7 bases and J 1 base; nucleotides not matched to a gene: 10. CDR3 sequence (DNA): TGTGCCAGCAAGCGGGGAGGAACGGGGGCCAAAAACATTCAGTACTTC. It is translated as CASKRGGTGAKNIQYF.

The chain couples TRBV5-1 to TRBJ2-1; 11 nucleotides agree with TRBD2. The CDR3 spans 17 residues. Trimming took 5 bases from V and 7 from J; bases not matched to a gene: 14. Germline V lookup: CDR1 SGHRS, CDR2 YFSETQ. This chain's CDR3 is CASRLTSGGTYGNEQFF. In DNA, the CDR3 is TGCGCCAGCAGACTTACTAGCGGGGGTACCTACGGGAATGAGCAGTTCTTC. Full variable domain (remainder filled in from reference TRBV5-1 and TRBJ2-1): KAGVTQTPRYLIKTRGQQVTLSCSPISGHRSVSWYQQTPGQGLQFLFEYFSETQRNKGNFPGRFSGRQFSNSRSEMNVSTLELGDSALYLCASRLTSGGTYGNEQFFGPGTRLTVL.

This clonotype was recorded a few times. The rearrangement uses TRBV29-1 and TRBJ2-3; TRBD1 aligns across 8 bases. V lost 1 base to trimming and J lost 2 bases; unmatched junction nucleotides: 17. This CDR3 is 19 amino acids long. In germline, CDR1 is SQVTM, CDR2 ANQGSEA. For the CDR3, the DNA is TGCAGCGTTGAAGTCCAGGGGGCGAGGGGCGAAAAACCCACAGATACGCAGTATTTT. It is translated as CSVEVQGARGEKPTDTQYF.

In its sample, this clonotype was seen a few times. J is TRBJ2-1 and V is TRBV12-3 or TRBV12-4, with 9 bases that match TRBD1. The CDR3 runs to 18 residues. The J segment lost 2 bases and the V segment lost 0 bases, leaving 8 bases of the junction unmatched. The chain's CDR3 is CASSLALGQGRAYNEQFF. The CDR3 bases are TGTGCCAGCAGTTTAGCCCTGGGACAGGGCAGGGCCTACAATGAGCAGTTCTTC.

The rearrangement uses TRBV9 and TRBJ2-2; a weak D match, TRBD1 (6 bases). The V end was cut by 2 bases, the J end by 0 bases, with 11 bases between. The CDR3 extends over 16 amino acids. In germline, CDR1 is SGDLS, CDR2 YYNGEE. CDR3 DNA: TGTGCCAGCAGCGTCCAGGGGCTAGCGAACACCGGGGAGCTGTTTTTT. Its translation: CASSVQGLANTGELFF.

V gene TRBV7-2 combines with J gene TRBJ2-5; a possible D gene is TRBD2 (6 bases). Germline CDR1 and CDR2: SGHTA and FQGNSA. Deletions cut 5 bases from V and 4 bases from J, with 11 bases between. The CDR3 is 13 residues long. The CDR3 nucleotides read TGTGCCAGCAGCGGCGGGACGGGAGAGACCCAGTACTTC. It codes for CASSGGTGETQYF.

The chain uses TRBV7-9 and TRBJ2-2, with D perhaps TRBD1 (5 bases). This CDR3 is built from 16 residues. V was shortened by 5 bases and J by 2 bases, with 15 bases between the two germline ends. The germline V gene has CDR1 SEHNR and CDR2 FQNEAQ (reference sequence). This CDR3 reads CASSHTKTANTGELFF. The CDR3, as DNA: TGTGCCAGCAGCCATACCAAGACAGCTAACACCGGGGAGCTGTTTTTT.

The chain is built from TRBV7-9 and TRBJ1-2; D is possibly TRBD1 (6 bases). Germline CDR1 SEHNR, CDR2 FQNEAQ (reference sequence). This CDR3 contains 15 residues. V lost 2 bases and J lost 1, with 11 bases in between. The CDR3 here is CASSLPQGGNYGYTF. The CDR3 DNA follows: TGTGCCAGCAGCTTACCACAGGGTGGTAACTATGGCTACACCTTC.

This chain joins TRBV7-3 and TRBJ2-3; D may correspond to TRBD1 or TRBD2 (6 bases each). Germline CDR1 is SGHTA and CDR2 is FQGTGA. The CDR3 length is 15 residues. Trimming removed 0 bases at V and 4 bases at J, with 11 bases between. CDR3 protein: CASSLTGGGADTQYF. CDR3 DNA sequence: TGTGCCAGCAGCTTAACGGGGGGCGGCGCAGATACGCAGTATTTT.

Only a few counts were recorded for this clonotype. A junction boundary mismatches the germline segment, possibly from a read error. This chain connects TRBV12-3 or TRBV12-4 to TRBJ1-5; D not certain. This CDR3 region has 12 residues. This CDR3 reads CASSLSSQPQHF. The CDR3 DNA reads as TGTGCCAGCAGTTTAAGCAGTCAGCCCCAGCATTTT.

V and J are TRBV19 and TRBJ2-3, with 9 nucleotides matching TRBD2. Germline V gene data show CDR1 as LNHDA and CDR2 as SQIVND (reference sequence). J was trimmed by 6 bases and V by 6 bases; bases with no gene match: 13. The CDR3 spans 16 residues. The CDR3 DNA follows: TGTGCCAGTAGACGGCTAGCGGGATCCGCAGCTGATACGCAGTATTTT. Protein sequence: CASRRLAGSAADTQYF.

The CDR3 DNA sequence: TGTGCCAGCTCACCCGACTACCTGACCACAGATACGCAGTATTTT. It is translated as CASSPDYLTTDTQYF. The J gene is TRBJ2-3, the V gene TRBV18, with D perhaps matching TRBD2 (5 bases). Trimming removed 3 bases from V and 2 bases from J, with 12 bases in between. Germline CDR1 reads KGHSH; CDR2 reads LQKENI. The CDR3 covers 15 residues.

This clonotype has just a few counts. This rearrangement joins TRBV7-2 to TRBJ2-1; D is undetermined. The germline V gene encodes CDR1 SGHTA and CDR2 FQGNSA. The CDR3 is 14 residues long. V lost 6 bases, J lost 4 bases, and 13 bases lay in between. The CDR3 spells CASSVGNRYNEQFF. CDR3 DNA sequence: TGTGCCAGCAGTGTAGGGAATCGGTACAATGAGCAGTTCTTC.

The sample holds a few counts of this clonotype. The chain combines TRBV7-6 with TRBJ2-1; tentative D call: TRBD1 (5 bases). Germline assignment: CDR1 SGHVS and CDR2 FNYEAQ. V lost 1 base to trimming and J lost 3 bases, with 13 bases between them. CDR3 length equals 16 residues. As DNA, the CDR3 is TGTGCCAGCAGCTTAGTGGGGCAGGGCGGCTACAATGAGCAGTTCTTC. As protein: CASSLVGQGGYNEQFF.

The V call is TRBV27, the J call TRBJ1-2, with 7 bases that match TRBD1. This CDR3 contains 16 residues. Germline V gene sequence: CDR1 MNHEY, CDR2 SMNVEV (reference sequence). V dropped 6 bases and J dropped 7; count of bases not matched to a gene: 17. The CDR3 loop is CASSKTGAVGRGGYTF. CDR3 sequence (DNA): TGTGCCAGCAGCAAAACAGGGGCGGTAGGGCGAGGTGGCTACACCTTC.

The chain has TRBV19 and TRBJ2-1, with unresolved D. V was pared by 4 bases and J by 7 bases, with 8 bases between. CDR1 and CDR2 from the germline V gene are LNHDA and SQIVND (reference sequence). The CDR3 runs to 12 residues. In DNA form, the CDR3 reads TGTGCCAGTAGTAGAGTGGTGAATGAGCAGTTCTTC. Residues: CASSRVVNEQFF.

The chain employs TRBV10-3 and TRBJ1-6; D not certain. V lost 9 bases, J lost 7 bases, and 10 bases lay in between. CDR3 size: 12 residues. Germline CDR1 and CDR2: ENHRY and SYGVKD. The CDR3 nucleotides are TGTGCCATTGGGCCAAAGAATTCACCCCTCCACTTT. This encodes CAIGPKNSPLHF.

In its sample, this clonotype was seen many times. The rearrangement joins TRBV7-2 to TRBJ2-2, with TRBD2 matching over 11 bases. The trim removed 3 bases at V and 4 bases at J, leaving 4 bases unmatched. CDR1 is SGHTA, CDR2 FQGNSA, per germline. The CDR3 runs 16 residues. CDR3 loop: CASSFSGGAITGELFF. For the CDR3, the DNA is TGTGCCAGCAGCTTTAGCGGGGGGGCTATCACCGGGGAGCTGTTTTTT.

The rearrangement uses TRBV7-9 and TRBJ2-7; possible D gene TRBD2, 5 bases. Trimming removed 1 base at V and 0 bases at J, with 7 bases between. Per germline, CDR1 SEHNR and CDR2 FQNEAQ (reference sequence). The CDR3 runs to 14 residues. CDR3 loop: CASSLEADSYEQYF. CDR3 nucleotide sequence: TGTGCCAGCAGCTTAGAAGCGGACTCCTACGAGCAGTACTTC.

The J gene is TRBJ2-1, the V gene TRBV6-4, with 9 bases that match TRBD2. V shed 0 bases and J 3 bases; nucleotides not matched to a gene: 3. CDR1 and CDR2 (germline): MRHNA, SNTAGT. The CDR3 loop spans 16 amino acids. This CDR3 is CASSDSERGDYNEQFF. The CDR3 DNA is TGTGCCAGCAGTGACTCAGAGCGGGGGGACTACAATGAGCAGTTCTTC.

In its sample, this clonotype was seen a few times. This chain uses TRBV29-1 with TRBJ2-2; D is unresolved. Germline V gives CDR1 SQVTM, CDR2 ANQGSEA. The CDR3 sequence is 13 residues long. With 4 bases removed from V and 1 base from J, the gap between germline ends came to 7 bases. The CDR3: CSVGRMNTGELFF. The CDR3 region has the DNA TGCAGCGTTGGCCGGATGAACACCGGGGAGCTGTTTTTT.

The gene calls are TRBV29-1 and TRBJ2-5, with D uncertain. The germline gives CDR1 SQVTM, CDR2 ANQGSEA. The CDR3 has 11 residues. Trimming removed 7 bases from V and 4 bases from J, with 10 bases in between. The CDR3 DNA reads as TGCAGCGAGACGAAGGGAGAGACCCAGTACTTC. Protein: CSETKGETQYF.

This clonotype was seen just once. The chain is built from TRBV7-9 and TRBJ2-1; D ambiguous. CDR3 size: 15 residues. Trimming cost V 5 bases and J 4 bases, with 15 bases left between them. The germline CDR1 and CDR2 sequences are SEHNR and FQNEAQ (reference sequence). The CDR3 spells CASSPANERYNEQFF. CDR3 nucleotide sequence: TGTGCCAGCAGCCCGGCGAACGAGAGGTACAATGAGCAGTTCTTC. The variable domain in full, with the rest retrieved from reference TRBV7-9 and TRBJ2-1, is DTGVSQNPRHKITKRGQNVTFRCDPISEHNRLYWYRQTLGQGPEFLTYFQNEAQLEKSRLLSDRFSAERPKGSFSTLEIQRTEQGDSAMYLCASSPANERYNEQFFGPGTRLTVL.

The chain couples TRBV7-8 to TRBJ2-1; 13 bases fit TRBD2. The length of the CDR3 is 15 residues. In germline, CDR1 is SGHVS, CDR2 FQNEAQ. V gave up 6 bases and J gave up 8 bases; unmatched junction bases: 7. The DNA of the CDR3 is TGTGCCAGCAGACCCGGACTAGCGGGAGTTTATGAGCAGTTCTTC. This translates into CASRPGLAGVYEQFF.

This clonotype was counted only a few times. The chain recombines TRBV11-2 with TRBJ1-4; D possibly corresponds to TRBD1 (5 bases). This CDR3 is 14 amino acids long. Between the trimmed V and J ends, which lost 5 bases and 7 bases, there was a span of 14 bases. The germline V gene encodes CDR1 SGHAT and CDR2 FQNNGV. DNA of the CDR3: TGTGCCAGCAGCCGGGCGGGGGTTCGTGAAAAACTGTTTTTT. Translated: CASSRAGVREKLFF.

V usage is TRBV6-5 and J usage is TRBJ2-1; TRBD2 matches 11 bases. CDR1 and CDR2 from the germline V gene are MNHEY and SVGAGI. The CDR3 loop spans 15 amino acids. V lost 2 bases to trimming and J lost 7 bases; unmatched junction nucleotides: 4. The CDR3 DNA is TGTGCCAGCAGTTACGAGCTAGCGGGGGGAAATGAGCAGTTCTTC. It is translated as CASSYELAGGNEQFF.

There are a few counts of this clonotype. The gene calls are TRBV7-3 and TRBJ2-4; 11 bases align to TRBD2. The V and J ends lost 11 bases and 5 bases, in that order; junction bases with no gene match: 23. Germline loops: CDR1 SGHTA, CDR2 FQGTGA. CDR3 length: 19 amino acids. The CDR3 here is CARISVGLAEKKGENIQYF. The CDR3 DNA reads TGTGCCCGCATCAGCGTGGGACTAGCGGAAAAAAAGGGGGAAAACATTCAGTACTTC.

The V and J genes are TRBV20-1 and TRBJ1-5, with D possibly being TRBD1 (5 bases). Per the germline V gene, CDR1 is DFQATT and CDR2 is SNEGSKA (reference sequence). V lost 2 bases to trimming and J lost 5 bases, with 13 bases between them. CDR3 length: 14 amino acids. The CDR3 loop reads CSARRGSADQPQHF. In DNA, the CDR3 is TGCAGTGCTAGAAGGGGCTCGGCGGATCAGCCCCAGCATTTT.

This chain connects TRBV7-8 to TRBJ2-3, with 10 nucleotides matching TRBD1. The CDR3 covers 16 residues. Germline CDR1 is SGHVS and CDR2 is FQNEAQ. The trim removed 0 bases at V and 5 bases at J, leaving 5 bases unmatched. The CDR3 loop reads CASSLAGTGVRDTQYF. CDR3 nucleotide sequence: TGTGCCAGCAGCTTAGCCGGGACAGGGGTAAGAGATACGCAGTATTTT. The full variable domain, with the rest looked up from reference TRBV7-8 and TRBJ2-3, is GAGVSQSPRYKVAKRGQDVALRCDPISGHVSLFWYQQALGQGPEFLTYFQNEAQLDKSGLPSDRFFAERPEGSVSTLKIQRTQQEDSAVYLCASSLAGTGVRDTQYFGPGTRLTVL.